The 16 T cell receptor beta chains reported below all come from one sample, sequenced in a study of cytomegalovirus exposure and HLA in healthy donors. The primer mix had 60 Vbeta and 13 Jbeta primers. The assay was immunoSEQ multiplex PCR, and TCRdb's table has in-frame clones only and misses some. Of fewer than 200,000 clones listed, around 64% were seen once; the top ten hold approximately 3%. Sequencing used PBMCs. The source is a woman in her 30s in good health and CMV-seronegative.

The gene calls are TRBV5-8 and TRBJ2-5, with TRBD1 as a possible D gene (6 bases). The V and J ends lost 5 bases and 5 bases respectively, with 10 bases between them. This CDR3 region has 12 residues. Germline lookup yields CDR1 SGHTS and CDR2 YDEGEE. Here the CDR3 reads CASSRQGETQYF. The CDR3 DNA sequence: TGTGCCAGCAGTCGTCAGGGGGAGACCCAGTACTTC. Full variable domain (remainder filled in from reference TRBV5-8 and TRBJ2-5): EAGVTQSPTHLIKTRGQQATLRCSPISGHTSVYWYQQALGLGLQFLLWYDEGEERNRGNFPPRFSGRQFPNYSSELNVNALELEDSALYLCASSRQGETQYFGPGTRLLVL.

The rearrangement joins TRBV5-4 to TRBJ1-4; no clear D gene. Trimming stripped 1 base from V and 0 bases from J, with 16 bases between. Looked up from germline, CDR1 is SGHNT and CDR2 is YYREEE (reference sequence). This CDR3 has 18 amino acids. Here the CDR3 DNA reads TGTGCCAGCAGCTTGACGATCATGGGCATCTCAACTAATGAAAAACTGTTTTTT. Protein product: CASSLTIMGISTNEKLFF.

CDR3 nucleotide sequence: TGTGCCAGCAGCCTGGGACAGCCCCAAATCGGGAACACTGAAGCTTTCTTT. The encoded protein is CASSLGQPQIGNTEAFF. The rearrangement joins TRBV5-6 to TRBJ1-1; 7 bases fit TRBD1. Germline V gene sequence: CDR1 SGHDT, CDR2 YYEEEE. Losses at the gene ends were 4 bases for V and 1 base for J; bases not matched to a gene: 13. The CDR3 totals 17 residues.

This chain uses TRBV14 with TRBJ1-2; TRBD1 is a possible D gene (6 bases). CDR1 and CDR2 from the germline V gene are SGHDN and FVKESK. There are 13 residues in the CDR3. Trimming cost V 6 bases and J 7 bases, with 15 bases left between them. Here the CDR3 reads CASSLGGFGGYTF. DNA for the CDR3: TGTGCCAGCAGTCTAGGGGGTTTCGGTGGCTACACCTTC.

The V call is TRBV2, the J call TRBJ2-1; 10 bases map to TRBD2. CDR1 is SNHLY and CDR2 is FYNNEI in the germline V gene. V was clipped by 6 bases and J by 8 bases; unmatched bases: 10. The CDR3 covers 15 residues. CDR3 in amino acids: CASRAGTSVNHEQFF. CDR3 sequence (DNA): TGTGCCAGCAGAGCCGGGACTAGCGTGAACCATGAGCAGTTCTTC.

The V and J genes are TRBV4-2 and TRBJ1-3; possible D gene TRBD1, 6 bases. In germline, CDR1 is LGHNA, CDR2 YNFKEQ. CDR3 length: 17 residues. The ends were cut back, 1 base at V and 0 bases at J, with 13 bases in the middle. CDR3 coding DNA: TGTGCCAGCAGCCAAGTGGCAGGGGTTGGCTCTGGAAACACCATATATTTT. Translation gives CASSQVAGVGSGNTIYF.

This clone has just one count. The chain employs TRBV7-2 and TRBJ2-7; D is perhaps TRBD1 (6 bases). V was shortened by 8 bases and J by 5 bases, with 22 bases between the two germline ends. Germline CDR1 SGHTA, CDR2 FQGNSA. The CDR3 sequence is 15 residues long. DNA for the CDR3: TGTGCCAGCTCTCGACAGGCAGGGATTAATGACGAGCAGTACTTC. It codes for CASSRQAGINDEQYF.

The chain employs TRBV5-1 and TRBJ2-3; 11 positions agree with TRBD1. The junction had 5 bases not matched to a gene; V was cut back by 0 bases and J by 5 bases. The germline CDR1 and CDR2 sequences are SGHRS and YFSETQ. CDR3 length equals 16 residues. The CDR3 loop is CASSLDRTGGIDTQYF. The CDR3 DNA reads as TGCGCCAGCAGCTTGGATCGGACAGGGGGCATAGATACGCAGTATTTT.

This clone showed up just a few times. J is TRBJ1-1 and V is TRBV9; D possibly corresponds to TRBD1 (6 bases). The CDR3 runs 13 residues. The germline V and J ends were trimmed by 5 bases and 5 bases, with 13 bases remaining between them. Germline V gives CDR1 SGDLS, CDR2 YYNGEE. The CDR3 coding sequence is TGTGCCAGCAGGGCGGGGGGCGAGACTGAAGCTTTCTTT. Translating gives CASRAGGETEAFF.

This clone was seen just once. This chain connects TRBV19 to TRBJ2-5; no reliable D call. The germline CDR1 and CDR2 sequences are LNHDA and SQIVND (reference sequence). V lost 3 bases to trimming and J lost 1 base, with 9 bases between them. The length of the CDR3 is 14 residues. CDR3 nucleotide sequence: TGTGCCAGTAGTATCGAGTCAACCCAAGAGACCCAGTACTTC. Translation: CASSIESTQETQYF. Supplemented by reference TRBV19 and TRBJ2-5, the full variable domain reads DGGITQSPKYLFRKEGQNVTLSCEQNLNHDAMYWYRQDPGQGLRLIYYSQIVNDFQKGDIAEGYSVSREKKESFPLTVTSAQKNPTAFYLCASSIESTQETQYFGPGTRLLVL.

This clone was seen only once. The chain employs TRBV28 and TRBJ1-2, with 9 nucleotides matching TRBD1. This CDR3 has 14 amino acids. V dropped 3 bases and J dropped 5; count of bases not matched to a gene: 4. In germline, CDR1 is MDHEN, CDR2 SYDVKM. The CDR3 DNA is TGTGCCAGCAGTTTTCCCGGGACAGGGTATGGCTACACCTTC. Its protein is CASSFPGTGYGYTF.

This CDR3 is CASRLGQSYGYTF. The DNA of the CDR3 is TGTGCCAGCAGGCTCGGACAGAGCTATGGCTACACCTTC. The gene calls are TRBV6-5 and TRBJ1-2, with D possibly matching TRBD1 (6 bases). Germline lookup yields CDR1 MNHEY and CDR2 SVGAGI. The CDR3 spans 13 residues. Trimming took off 6 bases at V and 4 bases at J, with 12 bases between the two ends.

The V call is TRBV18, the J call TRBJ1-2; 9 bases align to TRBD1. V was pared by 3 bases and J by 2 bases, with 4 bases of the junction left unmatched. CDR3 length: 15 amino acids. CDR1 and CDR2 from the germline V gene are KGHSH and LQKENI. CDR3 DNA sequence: TGTGCCAGCTCACCTTCCGGGACAGGGAACTATGGCTACACCTTC. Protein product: CASSPSGTGNYGYTF.

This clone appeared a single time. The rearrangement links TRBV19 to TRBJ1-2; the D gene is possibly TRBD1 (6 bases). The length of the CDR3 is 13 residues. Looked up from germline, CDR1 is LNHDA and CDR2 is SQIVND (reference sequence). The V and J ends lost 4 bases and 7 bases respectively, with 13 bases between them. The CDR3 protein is CASSRDKNGGYTF. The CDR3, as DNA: TGTGCCAGTAGTAGGGACAAAAACGGTGGCTACACCTTC. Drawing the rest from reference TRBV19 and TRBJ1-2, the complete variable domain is DGGITQSPKYLFRKEGQNVTLSCEQNLNHDAMYWYRQDPGQGLRLIYYSQIVNDFQKGDIAEGYSVSREKKESFPLTVTSAQKNPTAFYLCASSRDKNGGYTFGSGTRLTVV.

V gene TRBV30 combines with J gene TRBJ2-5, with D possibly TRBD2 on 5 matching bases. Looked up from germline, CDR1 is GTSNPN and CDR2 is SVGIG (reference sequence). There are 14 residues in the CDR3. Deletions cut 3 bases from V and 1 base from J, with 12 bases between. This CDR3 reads CAWRRTGTQETQYF. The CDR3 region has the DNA TGTGCCTGGAGACGGACTGGCACCCAAGAGACCCAGTACTTC.

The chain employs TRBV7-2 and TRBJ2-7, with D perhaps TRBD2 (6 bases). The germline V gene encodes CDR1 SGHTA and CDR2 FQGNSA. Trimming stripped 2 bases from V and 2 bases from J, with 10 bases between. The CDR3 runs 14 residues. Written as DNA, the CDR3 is TGTGCCAGCAGCTTACGGGACTCCACCTACGAGCAGTACTTC. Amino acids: CASSLRDSTYEQYF. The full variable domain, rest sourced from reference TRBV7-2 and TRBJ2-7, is GAGVSQSPSNKVTEKGKDVELRCDPISGHTALYWYRQSLGQGLEFLIYFQGNSAPDKSGLPSDRFSAERTGGSVSTLTIQRTQQEDSAVYLCASSLRDSTYEQYFGPGTRLTVT.